This entry lists 17 T cell receptor beta chains sequenced from one sample in a study of CD8+CD57+ T cells in acquired aplastic anemia. Genomic DNA served as template for TCR beta VDJ and CDR3 profiling. TCRdb reanalysed the reads using MiXCR and keeps one entry per CDR3 protein. Of about 130,000 distinct CDR3 sequences listed, around 48% are singletons. The specimen sequenced was sorted CD4+, CD8+, or CD8+CD57+ T cells (not recorded which) from PBMCs. The origin of the receptors is a human donor in good health, serving as a control.

The chain uses TRBV10-3 and TRBJ1-5, with TRBD1 as a possible D gene (5 bases). The CDR3 covers 17 residues. V was shortened by 9 bases and J by 0 bases, with 21 bases between the two germline ends. Germline CDR1 is ENHRY and CDR2 is SYGVKD. CDR3 sequence: CAMPGADQHPSNQPQHF. As DNA, the CDR3 is TGTGCCATGCCCGGGGCAGATCAACATCCTAGCAATCAGCCCCAGCATTTT.

This chain links TRBV2 with TRBJ2-3; D gene ambiguous. The germline V and J ends were trimmed by 5 bases and 4 bases, with 7 bases remaining between them. The CDR3 contains 12 residues. Germline lookup yields CDR1 SNHLY and CDR2 FYNNEI. The CDR3, as DNA: TGTGCCAGCAGTCCCTCAGCAGATACGCAGTATTTT. It is translated as CASSPSADTQYF.

J is TRBJ2-1 and V is TRBV11-2, with 11 bases identical to TRBD2. V lost 5 bases, J lost 9 bases, and 12 bases stayed unmatched. Per the germline V gene, CDR1 is SGHAT and CDR2 is FQNNGV. The CDR3 sequence is 16 residues long. CDR3 sequence (DNA): TGTGCCAGCAGCCCAGGTAGCGGGGGGGCCGGGGCTGAGCAGTTCTTC. It specifies CASSPGSGGAGAEQFF.

The chain uses TRBV20-1 and TRBJ2-7, with D possibly being TRBD1 or TRBD2 (5 bases each). The germline V and J ends were trimmed by 2 bases and 0 bases, with 11 bases remaining between them. There are 14 residues in the CDR3. Looked up from germline, CDR1 is DFQATT and CDR2 is SNEGSKA (reference sequence). In DNA form, the CDR3 reads TGCAGTGCTAGACCGGGGCTCCCCTCCTACGAGCAGTACTTC. This gives the protein CSARPGLPSYEQYF.

The chain is built from TRBV7-3 and TRBJ1-5, with D possibly being TRBD1 (5 bases). V lost 5 bases and J 0 bases, leaving 20 bases between the germline ends. The CDR3 is 18 amino acids. CDR1 and CDR2 from the germline V gene are SGHTA and FQGTGA. This CDR3 is CASSRTDGADYSNQPQHF. The DNA of the CDR3 is TGTGCCAGCAGCCGAACTGACGGGGCAGATTATAGCAATCAGCCCCAGCATTTT. The full variable domain, rest sourced from reference TRBV7-3 and TRBJ1-5, is GAGVSQTPSNKVTEKGKYVELRCDPISGHTALYWYRQSLGQGPEFLIYFQGTGAADDSGLPNDRFFAVRPEGSVSTLKIQRTERGDSAVYLCASSRTDGADYSNQPQHFGDGTRLSIL.

The chain carries TRBV2 and TRBJ1-2, with 7 bases matching TRBD1. Trimming took 6 bases from V and 4 from J; bases not matched to a gene: 11. The CDR3 contains 15 residues. CDR1 SNHLY and CDR2 FYNNEI come from the germline V gene. This CDR3 is CASSGWRDSIYGYTF. CDR3 nucleotide sequence: TGTGCCAGCAGCGGGTGGAGGGACAGCATCTATGGCTACACCTTC. Based on the CDR3 plus reference TRBV2 and TRBJ1-2, the full variable domain is EPEVTQTPSHQVTQMGQEVILRCVPISNHLYFYWYRQILGQKVEFLVSFYNNEISEKSEIFDDQFSVERPDGSNFTLKIRSTKLEDSAMYFCASSGWRDSIYGYTFGSGTRLTVV.

This clonotype was seen a single time. Germline and junction disagree at one end, which may indicate a read error. V usage is TRBV7-7 and J usage is TRBJ2-2; TRBD1 is a possible D gene (5 bases). The CDR3 has 13 amino acids. The germline V gene has CDR1 SSHAT and CDR2 FNYEAQ (reference sequence). The CDR3 region is CASSIDSTGELFF. The CDR3 DNA is TGTGCTAGCAGCATAGACAGCACCGGGGAGCTGTTTTTT.

This clonotype was counted at least ten times. The rearrangement uses TRBV5-6 and TRBJ2-1; tentatively, D is TRBD1 (5 bases). Germline V gene sequence: CDR1 SGHDT, CDR2 YYEEEE. The V and J ends lost 1 base and 7 bases respectively, with 15 bases between them. This CDR3 is built from 15 residues. The CDR3 nucleotides are TGTGCCAGCAGCTTGTTCAGGGTCGTCGCGAATGAGCAGTTCTTC. It specifies CASSLFRVVANEQFF.

Many counts were recorded for this clonotype. The chain has TRBV6-6 and TRBJ1-1; TRBD1 might be the D (5 bases). V was clipped by 8 bases and J by 5 bases, with 12 bases between them. Germline CDR1 is MNHNY and CDR2 is SVGAGI (reference sequence). The CDR3 consists of 12 residues. The CDR3 DNA reads as TGTGCCAGCGGGGGGGAGGGAACTGAAGCTTTCTTT. Translated: CASGGEGTEAFF.

This clonotype was observed a single time. The genes are TRBV10-2 and TRBJ2-1, with D perhaps assigned TRBD1 or TRBD2 (6 bases each). CDR1 is WSHSY and CDR2 is SAAADI in the germline V gene. Trimming left V 6 bases short and J 6 bases short, with 18 bases between. CDR3 length equals 15 residues. In DNA, the CDR3 is TGCGCCAGCAGGGCCCGAGCGGAGGGGGGCAATGAGCAGTTCTTC. This codes for CASRARAEGGNEQFF.

In this sample, this clonotype turned up many times. This chain joins TRBV10-3 and TRBJ1-1, with 9 bases aligning to TRBD1. The V gene end was trimmed by 3 bases and the J gene end by 6 bases; junction bases not matched to a gene: 8. Per the germline V gene, CDR1 is ENHRY and CDR2 is SYGVKD. The CDR3 contains 15 residues. In nucleotides, the CDR3 is TGTGCCATCAGTGACCGGGACAGGGCGGGACCTGAAGCTTTCTTT. Amino acids: CAISDRDRAGPEAFF.

V gene TRBV6-1 combines with J gene TRBJ2-7; D not resolved. The germline V gene has CDR1 MNHNS and CDR2 SASEGT. V gave up 6 bases and J gave up 3 bases, with 12 bases separating them. The CDR3 spans 13 residues. This CDR3 is CASRRTDFYEQYF. As DNA, the CDR3 is TGTGCCAGCAGGAGGACCGACTTCTACGAGCAGTACTTC.

The chain is built from TRBV4-1 and TRBJ1-2; maybe TRBD1 (5 bases). Looked up from germline, CDR1 is MGHRA and CDR2 is YSYEKL. This CDR3 is 11 amino acids long. Trimming shortened V by 6 bases and J by 8 bases, and 10 bases separated the two germline ends. CDR3 amino acids: CASRDAGGYTF. The CDR3 DNA reads TGCGCCAGCAGGGATGCAGGGGGCTACACCTTC.

This clonotype has more than one count but fewer than ten. The chain combines TRBV20-1 with TRBJ1-5; D remains unclear. Germline assignment: CDR1 DFQATT and CDR2 SNEGSKA (reference sequence). CDR3 length: 13 residues. V was shortened by 1 base and J by 6 bases, with 10 bases between the two germline ends. As DNA, the CDR3 is TGCAGTGCTAGAGTTTTAGGAGTTCAGCCCCAGCATTTT. Residues: CSARVLGVQPQHF.

This clonotype has at least ten counts. The chain links TRBV15 to TRBJ2-5; D is possibly TRBD1 (6 bases). Trimming pared 5 bases from V and 2 bases from J, leaving 15 bases between. The CDR3 has 15 amino acids. The germline CDR1 and CDR2 sequences are LNHNV and YYDKDF (reference sequence). In DNA, the CDR3 is TGTGCCACCAGCGCACCTGGACAGACGCAAGAGACCCAGTACTTC. Amino acids: CATSAPGQTQETQYF.

J is TRBJ2-3 and V is TRBV25-1; 11 bases line up with TRBD2. This CDR3 spans 17 amino acids. Germline V gene sequence: CDR1 MGHDK, CDR2 SYGVNS. V shed 6 bases and J 2 bases; nucleotides not matched to a gene: 10. This CDR3 is CASSLPLAGGITDTQYF. The CDR3 nucleotides read TGTGCCAGCAGCTTACCTCTAGCGGGGGGAATCACAGATACGCAGTATTTT.

At least ten counts were recorded for this clonotype. V is TRBV11-2 and J is TRBJ2-1; D is tentatively TRBD1 or TRBD2 (6 bases each). Germline V gene data show CDR1 as SGHAT and CDR2 as FQNNGV. V was clipped by 5 bases and J by 0 bases, with 23 bases between them. The CDR3 contains 19 residues. The CDR3 region is CASSNRVGSGTSSYNEQFF. CDR3 nucleotide sequence: TGTGCCAGCAGCAACAGGGTGGGTAGCGGCACGAGCTCCTACAATGAGCAGTTCTTC.